The source of this T cell receptor beta chain is a study of blood T cell repertoires in COVID-19. Study-level background: Acute and convalescent COVID-19 specimens originated in the United States, Italy and Spain. Sample material is recorded as cDNA or gDNA derived from T cells, B-cell-depleted T cells, or PBMCs.

Trimming shortened V by 5 bases and J by 1 base, and 6 bases separated the two germline ends. CDR1 and CDR2 (germline): SGHTA, FQGTGA. This CDR3 comprises 14 residues. Original processing notes: Amplified reference gene primers provided the basis for estimating nucleated cell counts. The method was immunoSEQ multiplex PCR; TCRdb's version includes in-frame clones alone and lacks a portion of them. The V and J calls and clone size come from that table; D and trimming were worked out from the DNA. The sample lists under 300,000 clones, approximately 87% occurring once. The TCR originated in a man aged 60-69 years with acute or convalescent COVID-19. This rearrangement joins TRBV7-3 to TRBJ2-6; D is undetermined. The sample taken for sequencing was peripheral blood. CDR3 protein: CASSPQSGANVLTF. The CDR3 coding sequence is TGTGCCAGCAGCCCACAGTCTGGGGCCAACGTCCTGACTTTC.